This T cell receptor beta chain was captured by sequencing in a study of T cells in Graves' hyperthyroidism and ophthalmopathy. This clonotype has at least ten counts. The antigen is not known. Amplified TCR beta CDR3 regions came from RNA transcripts. First-round RT-PCR with HTBI primers amplified the TCR CDR3 region. MiXCR, applied by TCRdb to the multiplex PCR reads, yields one record per CDR3 protein. The table records around 520,000 distinct CDR3 sequences, roughly a quarter of them present only once. CDR3 length: 12 residues. V shed 4 bases and J shed 4 bases, with 7 bases lying between them. The study's findings and limits: Onset of ophthalmopathy came a median approximately 6.8 months after the model predicted it.

The source of this sequence is a woman younger than 45 with Graves' ophthalmopathy. The J gene is TRBJ1-1, the V gene TRBV12-3 or TRBV12-4; D is uncertain. Sample: blood. This CDR3 is CASSWLGTEAFF. The CDR3 nucleotides are TGTGCCAGCAGTTGGTTGGGCACTGAAGCTTTCTTT.